The source of this T cell receptor (beta chain) is a study of long-term antiretroviral therapy in people with HIV (dated by TCRdb to the early 2020s). Concerning the study at large: The earliest samples were collected about a decade before the 2015 WHO recommendation for immediate ART, when ART was typically delayed until CD4 counts fell. A total of 150 to 200 cryopreserved PBMC samples came from 25 to 35 adults with confirmed HIV infection and were collected serially over a mean of roughly six years (range 1-12). Whether ART initiation and durable HIV suppression were associated with changes in peripheral blood TRB repertoire composition and diversity was tested in a retrospective serial study. Of the roughly 27 participants with HIV, roughly twelve were female. No cross-contamination during QIAcube processing turned up in test extractions that ran a monoclonal T-cell line alongside 25 to 35 polyclonal samples.

V loses 3 bases at its end and J loses 0 bases; junction bases beyond the gene matches: 12. CDR1 SGHTA and CDR2 FQGNSA are derived from the germline V gene. The CDR3 runs 19 amino acids, cysteine and phenylalanine included. The sequence is cut down to CDR3 DNA, 57 bases in frame from base 1. The full study reports these points: Expanded TRB clones identified before ART initiation dominated the repertoire at all time points, although this dominance fluctuated and declined in many PLHIV after ART. ART initiation was associated with a significant increase in TRB diversity, but diversity stayed significantly below transplant donor controls even after long-term ART. No data were available on ART adherence, viral resistance or therapy changes, limiting inferences about post-ART repertoire changes. The samples span the years 2004 to 2017, and the ART regimens used may be less effective than current regimens. CDR3 length ranges in HIV repertoires were narrower than in controls, and network structure suggested an antigen-experienced repertoire with only a slight naive shift after ART. Because pre-ART samples had limited cell numbers, unsorted PBMC were profiled rather than sorted CD4+ and CD8+ T cells. Limited PBMC availability meant only the TCR beta chain was sequenced, without alpha chain pairing.

Inclusion was restricted to participants for whom at least one PBMC sample before ART initiation and at least two post-ART samples were available. Every participant with HIV received treatment in the United States of America. Before DNA extraction, cryopreserved samples of roughly 0.9-11 million PBMC were thawed and then washed. At the time of the earliest PBMC sample, participants with HIV were aged between about 23 and 54 years. PBMC samples were contributed by each participant from 1-4 timepoints before ART initiation and 2-8 timepoints after ART initiation, with a median of 7 samples. For every participant, serial HIV viral load, CD4+ T-cell count, ART history and demographic data were obtained. Genomic DNA was extracted from unsorted PBMC with a Qiagen kit on a QIAcube, with processing performed in batches of 12 samples. For this clone: This clone's antigen is unknown. Base qualities are not at hand, and no much larger clone is one base apart.

The immunoSEQ hsTCRB v3.0 assay was used at survey level resolution to sequence the TRB variable region. The targeted TRB sequencing depth was about 35,000-55,000 T-cell genomes per sample. Pooled TRB libraries were sequenced on an Illumina MiSeq with a v3 150-cycle kit. The authors processed their data as follows. Analysis of repertoires was carried out in R inside a reproducible Nextflow workflow spanning QC, data transformation and analysis. Custom analyses were implemented in LymphoSeq2, an R package for AIRR-Seq data exploration. A handful of samples that produced fewer than 5000 total TRB sequences were removed, so approximately 190 HIV repertoires were analyzed. Among the 190 or so HIV repertoires that were kept, some 60 were collected before ART initiation and 120 to 140 were collected after ART initiation. Repertoires were downsampled to 5000 TRB nucleotide sequences, and summary statistics were averaged over 100 downsampling iterations. TRB sequences were retained for analysis only if CDR3 regions of at least seven amino acids were present. A Shannon entropy-derived clonality score and the Gini coefficient were used to measure diversity. Repertoire networks linked the top 5000 CDR3 amino acid sequences whenever two sequences differed by an edit distance of one. GLIPH2 predicted antigen specificity groups and MHC restriction for TRB CDR3 amino acid sequences. To flag known CMV, EBV, HIV or tissue antigen associations, CDR3 amino acid sequences were matched against VDJdb and McPAS-TCR. Pre-ART, post-ART and control groups were compared with Wilcoxon signed-rank tests and Holm-Bonferroni correction. What TCRdb holds here is the immuneACCESS table cut down to in-frame rearrangements. Part of the clones is not present; checked against another copy, under half of the missing clones reflect an unresolved V gene, and the others are unexplained. The D gene and trimming were derived from the DNA, and the V and J assignments and clone size from that table. The sample data list over 15,000 clones, and about 80% of these were observed just once. 6.5% to 7.5% of the sample is taken by the ten largest.

The sample in question was unsorted PBMCs, obtained 2.2 years after starting antiretroviral therapy. The rearrangement joined TRBV7-2 to TRBJ1-3; the central 9 bases match TRBD1. The receptor's source is a man aged 50-60 years with HIV. The sequenced DNA: TGTGCCAGCAGCTTGCAGCCGGGACAGGGAAGCCCCTCTGGAAACACCATATATTTT. It specifies CASSLQPGQGSPSGNTIYF.